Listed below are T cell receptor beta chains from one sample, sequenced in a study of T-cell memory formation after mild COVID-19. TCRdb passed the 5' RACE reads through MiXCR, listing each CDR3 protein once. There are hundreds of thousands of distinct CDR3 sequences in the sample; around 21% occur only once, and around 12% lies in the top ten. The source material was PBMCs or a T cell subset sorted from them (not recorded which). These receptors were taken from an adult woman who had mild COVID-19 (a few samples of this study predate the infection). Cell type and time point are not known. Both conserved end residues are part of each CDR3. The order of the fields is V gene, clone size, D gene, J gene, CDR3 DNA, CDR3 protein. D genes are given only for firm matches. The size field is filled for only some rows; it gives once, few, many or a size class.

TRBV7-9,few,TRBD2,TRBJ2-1,TGTGCCAGCAACGAACGGCGGGAGGGCTCCTACAATGAGCAGTTCTTC,CASNERREGSYNEQFF
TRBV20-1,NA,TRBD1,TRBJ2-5,TGCAGTGCTAGATCTGACAGGGGCTTCGAGACCCAGTACTTC,CSARSDRGFETQYF
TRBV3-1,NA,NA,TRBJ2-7,TGTGCCAGCAGCCAAGAGCGGTGGACTCACTCCTACGAGCAGTACTTC,CASSQERWTHSYEQYF
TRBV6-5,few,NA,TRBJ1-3,TGTGCCAGCAGTTACTCGCCCCCGGGGGGAGGTGGAAACACCATATATTTT,CASSYSPPGGGGNTIYF
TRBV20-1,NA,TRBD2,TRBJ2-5,TGCAGTGCTAGTCTAGCGGGGAGCCAAGAGACCCAGTACTTC,CSASLAGSQETQYF
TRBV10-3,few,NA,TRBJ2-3,TGTGCCATCAGTGCAATCAAAGGAGATACGCAGTATTTT,CAISAIKGDTQYF
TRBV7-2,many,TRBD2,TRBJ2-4,TGTGCCAGCAGCCCGCAGCCGGGACTAGCGGGAGGAATGAGCAAAAACATTCAGTACTTC,CASSPQPGLAGGMSKNIQYF
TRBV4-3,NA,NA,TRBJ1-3,TGCGCCAGCAGCCAAGCCTTCAGCTCCCCTGGAAACACCATATATTTT,CASSQAFSSPGNTIYF
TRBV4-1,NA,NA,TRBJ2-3,TGCGCCAGCAGCCAAGTAGGCAAAGATACGCAGTATTTT,CASSQVGKDTQYF
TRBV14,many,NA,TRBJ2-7,TGTGCCAGCAGCCAAGTTAACAGCTACGAGCAGTACTTC,CASSQVNSYEQYF
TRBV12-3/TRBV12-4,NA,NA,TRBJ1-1,TGTGCCAGCAGGGACCCAGGGAAGGGGAACACTGAAGCTTTCTTT,CASRDPGKGNTEAFF
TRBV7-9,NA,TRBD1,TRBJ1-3,TGTGCCAGCAGCAGGGACAGATCTGGAAACACCATATATTTT,CASSRDRSGNTIYF
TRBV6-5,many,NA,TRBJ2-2,TGTGCCAGCAGGTCGAACACCGGGGAGCTGTTTTTT,CASRSNTGELFF
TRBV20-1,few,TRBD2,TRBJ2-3,TGCAGTGCTTCGCTAGCGGGGGTGTACACAGATACGCAGTATTTT,CSASLAGVYTDTQYF
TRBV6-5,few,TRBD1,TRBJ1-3,TGTGCCAGCAGTTCTCTGACAGGGGGAAAAAACACCATATATTTT,CASSSLTGGKNTIYF
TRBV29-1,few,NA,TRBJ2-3,TGCAGCGTCGGGGGACGGATGATCACAGATACGCAGTATTTT,CSVGGRMITDTQYF
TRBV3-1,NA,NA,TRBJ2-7,TGTGCCAGCAGCCAAGATAAAGGCCCCGGGGTTGGCGAGCAGTACTTC,CASSQDKGPGVGEQYF
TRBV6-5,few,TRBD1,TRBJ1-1,TGTGCCAGCAGTTACGGACAGGGACAAGTATTGAACACTGAAGCTTTCTTT,CASSYGQGQVLNTEAFF
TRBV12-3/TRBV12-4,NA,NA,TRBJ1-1,TGTGCCAGCAGTTTCGTACAGAATGAAGCTTTCTTT,CASSFVQNEAFF
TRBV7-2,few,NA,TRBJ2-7,TGTGCCAGCAGCTCTACCAGACTCGTCTACGAGCAGTACTTC,CASSSTRLVYEQYF
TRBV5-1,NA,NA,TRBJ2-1,TGCGCCAGCAGCTTGGCTCCCGCAGGGTTGGATGAGCAGTTCTTC,CASSLAPAGLDEQFF
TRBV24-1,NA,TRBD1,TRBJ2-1,TGTGCCACCAGCCGGGCCGGACAGGCTGAGCAGTTCTTC,CATSRAGQAEQFF
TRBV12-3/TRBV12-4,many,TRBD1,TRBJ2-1,TGTGCCAGCAGTCCGCGGACAGGGGGCGCGAGGAATGAGCAGTTCTTC,CASSPRTGGARNEQFF
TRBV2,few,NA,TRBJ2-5,TGTGCCAGCACCCCACTCAGGACAGAAGAGACCCAGTACTTC,CASTPLRTEETQYF
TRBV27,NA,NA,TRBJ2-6,TGTGCCAGCAGTTTAGTCGGGTTAGGGTCCGGGGCCAACGTCCTGACTTTC,CASSLVGLGSGANVLTF
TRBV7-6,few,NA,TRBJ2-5,TGTGCCAGCAGCAAAGGAGAGACCCAGTACTTC,CASSKGETQYF
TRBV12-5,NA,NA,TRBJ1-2,TGTGCTAGTGGTACAGGGTTCGACTATGGCTACACCTTC,CASGTGFDYGYTF
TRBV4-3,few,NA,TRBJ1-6,TGCGCCAGCAGCCAAGATCGTCGGACTAGGCCCCTCCACTTT,CASSQDRRTRPLHF